The present T cell receptor (beta chain) was sequenced within a study of cytomegalovirus exposure and HLA in healthy donors. Overall study context: An earlier analysis identified more than 90 million unique TCR beta sequences in about 200 million T cells.

This PCR relied on a set of 60 Vbeta primers and 13 Jbeta primers. Study processing details: Around 11 million shared chains were among the approximately 87 million unique TCR beta chains that a later analysis counted. Here immunoSEQ multiplex PCR was the method, and the copy in TCRdb shows in-frame clones only, minus some. V and J calls and clone size follow that table, whereas D and trimming were derived from the DNA. The sample consists of some 170,000 clones, more than 65% of them appearing once. Comment on this clone: Its antigen remains unknown.

Study outcomes and limitations: A list of around 150 TCR beta chains associated with cytomegalovirus was given. In a later analysis, V- and J-gene trimming of beta chains associated with a DCLRE1C missense variant, replicated independently.

The sample was PBMCs. The TCR sequence derives from a man between 18 and 35 years old in good health and CMV-seropositive.

DNA for the CDR3: TGTGCCAGCAGTCCCTCGGGGTGGGGGGGCAATGAGCAGTTCTTC. Amino acids: CASSPSGWGGNEQFF. The chain employs TRBV6-4 and TRBJ2-1, with 7 bases aligning to TRBD2. CDR3 size: 15 residues. Germline CDR1 reads MRHNA; CDR2 reads SNTAGT. V gave up 5 bases and J gave up 6 bases; unmatched junction bases: 10.